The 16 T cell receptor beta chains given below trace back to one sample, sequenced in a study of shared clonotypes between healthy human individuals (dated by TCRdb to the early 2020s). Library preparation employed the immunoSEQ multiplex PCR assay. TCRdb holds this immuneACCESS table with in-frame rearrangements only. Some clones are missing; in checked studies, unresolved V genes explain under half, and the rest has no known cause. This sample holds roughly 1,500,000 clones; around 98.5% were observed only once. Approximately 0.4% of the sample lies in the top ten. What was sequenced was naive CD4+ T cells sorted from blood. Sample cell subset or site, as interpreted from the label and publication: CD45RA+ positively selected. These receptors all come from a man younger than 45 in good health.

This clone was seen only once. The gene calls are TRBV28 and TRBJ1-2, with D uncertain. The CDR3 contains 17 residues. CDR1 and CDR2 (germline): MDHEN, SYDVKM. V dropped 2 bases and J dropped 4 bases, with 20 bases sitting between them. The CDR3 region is CASSLRSRVSIFYGYTF. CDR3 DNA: TGTGCCAGCAGTTTAAGGTCTAGGGTGAGTATTTTCTATGGCTACACCTTC.

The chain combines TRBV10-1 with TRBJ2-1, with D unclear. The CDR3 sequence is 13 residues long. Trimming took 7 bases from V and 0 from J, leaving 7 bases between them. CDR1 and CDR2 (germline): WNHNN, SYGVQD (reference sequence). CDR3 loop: CASKPDSYNEQFF. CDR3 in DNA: TGCGCCAGCAAACCAGACTCCTACAATGAGCAGTTCTTC.

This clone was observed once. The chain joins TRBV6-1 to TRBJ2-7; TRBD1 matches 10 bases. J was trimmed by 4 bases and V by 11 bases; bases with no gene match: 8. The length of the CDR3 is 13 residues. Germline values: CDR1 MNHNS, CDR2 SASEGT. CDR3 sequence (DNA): TGTGCCGGTCGGACAGGGGGGTTTTACGAGCAGTACTTC. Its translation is CAGRTGGFYEQYF.

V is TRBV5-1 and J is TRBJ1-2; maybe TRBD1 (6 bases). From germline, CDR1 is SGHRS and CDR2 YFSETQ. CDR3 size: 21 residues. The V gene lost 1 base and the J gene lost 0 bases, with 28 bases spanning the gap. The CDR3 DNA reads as TGCGCCAGCAGCTTGACTACCAGATTTACAGGGTCGAGCCCCACTAACTATGGCTACACCTTC. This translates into CASSLTTRFTGSSPTNYGYTF.

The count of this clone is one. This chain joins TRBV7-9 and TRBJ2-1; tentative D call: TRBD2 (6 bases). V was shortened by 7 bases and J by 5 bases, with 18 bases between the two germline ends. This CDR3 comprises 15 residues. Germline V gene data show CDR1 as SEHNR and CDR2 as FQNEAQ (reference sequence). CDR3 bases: TGTGCCAGCACTCAACCTCCGGGACTCAACAATGAGCAGTTCTTC. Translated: CASTQPPGLNNEQFF. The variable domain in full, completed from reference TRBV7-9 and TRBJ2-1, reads DTGVSQNPRHKITKRGQNVTFRCDPISEHNRLYWYRQTLGQGPEFLTYFQNEAQLEKSRLLSDRFSAERPKGSFSTLEIQRTEQGDSAMYLCASTQPPGLNNEQFFGPGTRLTVL.

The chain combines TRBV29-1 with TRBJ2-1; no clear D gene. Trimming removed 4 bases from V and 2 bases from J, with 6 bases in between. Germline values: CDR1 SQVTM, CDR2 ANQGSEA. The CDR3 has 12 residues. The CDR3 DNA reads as TGCAGCGTTGCGTACGCCTACAATGAGCAGTTCTTC. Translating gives CSVAYAYNEQFF.

CDR3 sequence: CASSLRTGAGANVLTF. The CDR3 DNA reads TGTGCCAGCAGCCTGAGGACAGGGGCTGGGGCCAACGTCCTGACTTTC. The V and J genes are TRBV7-8 and TRBJ2-6; TRBD1 matches 9 bases. Trimming cost V 5 bases and J 2 bases; bases outside gene matches: 4. CDR1 and CDR2 (germline): SGHVS, FQNEAQ. This CDR3 contains 16 residues. Supplemented by reference TRBV7-8 and TRBJ2-6, the full variable domain reads GAGVSQSPRYKVAKRGQDVALRCDPISGHVSLFWYQQALGQGPEFLTYFQNEAQLDKSGLPSDRFFAERPEGSVSTLKIQRTQQEDSAVYLCASSLRTGAGANVLTFGAGSRLTVL.

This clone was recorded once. The CDR3 sequence: CASSTPGQGADGYTF. Here the CDR3 DNA reads TGTGCCAGCAGCACACCGGGACAGGGTGCCGATGGCTACACCTTC. The chain uses TRBV7-9 and TRBJ1-2, with 9 bases that match TRBD1. CDR3 length: 15 residues. The germline gives CDR1 SEHNR, CDR2 FQNEAQ (reference sequence). V shed 5 bases, J shed 6 bases, and the junction held 10 bases outside the gene matches. Using reference TRBV7-9 and TRBJ1-2 for the parts outside the CDR3, the full variable domain is DTGVSQNPRHKITKRGQNVTFRCDPISEHNRLYWYRQTLGQGPEFLTYFQNEAQLEKSRLLSDRFSAERPKGSFSTLEIQRTEQGDSAMYLCASSTPGQGADGYTFGSGTRLTVV.

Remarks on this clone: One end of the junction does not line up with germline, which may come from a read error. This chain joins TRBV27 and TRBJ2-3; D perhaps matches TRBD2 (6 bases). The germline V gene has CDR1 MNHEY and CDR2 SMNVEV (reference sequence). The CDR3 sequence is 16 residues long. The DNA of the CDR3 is TGTGCCAGCAGTTTTTGGGGCGGGGCGACCACAAATACGCAGTATTTT. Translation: CASSFWGGATTNTQYF.

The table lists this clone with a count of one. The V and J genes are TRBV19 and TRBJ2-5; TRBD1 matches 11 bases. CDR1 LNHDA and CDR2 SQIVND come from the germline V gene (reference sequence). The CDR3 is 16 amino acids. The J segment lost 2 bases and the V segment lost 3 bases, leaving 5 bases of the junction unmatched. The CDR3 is CASSITRDRGQETQYF. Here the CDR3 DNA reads TGTGCCAGTAGTATCACTCGGGACAGGGGGCAAGAGACCCAGTACTTC.

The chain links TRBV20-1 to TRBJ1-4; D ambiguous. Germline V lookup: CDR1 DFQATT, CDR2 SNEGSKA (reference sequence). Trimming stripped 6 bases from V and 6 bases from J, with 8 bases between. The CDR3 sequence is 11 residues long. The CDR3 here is CSALTYEKLFF. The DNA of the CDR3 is TGCAGTGCGTTGACGTATGAAAAACTGTTTTTT.

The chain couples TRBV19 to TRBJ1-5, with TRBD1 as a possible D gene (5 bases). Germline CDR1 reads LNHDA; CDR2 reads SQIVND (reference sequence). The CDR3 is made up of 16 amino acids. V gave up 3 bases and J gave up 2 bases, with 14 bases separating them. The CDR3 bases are TGTGCCAGTAGTATTCAGGGCGGAGAACGCAATCAGCCCCAGCATTTT. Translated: CASSIQGGERNQPQHF.

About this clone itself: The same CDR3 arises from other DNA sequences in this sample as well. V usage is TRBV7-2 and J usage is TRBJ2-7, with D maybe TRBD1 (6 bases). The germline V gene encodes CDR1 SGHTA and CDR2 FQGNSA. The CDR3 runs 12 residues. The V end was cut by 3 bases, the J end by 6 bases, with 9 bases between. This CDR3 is CASSLTGPEQYF. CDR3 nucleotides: TGTGCCAGCAGCTTGACAGGCCCCGAGCAGTACTTC.

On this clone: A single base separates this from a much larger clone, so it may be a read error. CDR3 residues: CASSVGETQYF. The CDR3 coding sequence is TGTGCCAGCAGCGTAGGGGAGACCCAGTACTTC. The chain employs TRBV14 and TRBJ2-5; D unclear. The ends were cut back, 5 bases at V and 5 bases at J, with 6 bases in the middle. CDR1 is SGHDN and CDR2 is FVKESK in the germline V gene. This CDR3 comprises 11 residues.

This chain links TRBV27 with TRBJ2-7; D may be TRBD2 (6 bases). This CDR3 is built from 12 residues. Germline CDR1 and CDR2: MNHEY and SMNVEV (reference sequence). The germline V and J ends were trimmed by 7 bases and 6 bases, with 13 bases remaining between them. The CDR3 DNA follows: TGTGCCAGCAAACTCCAGGGAGGCGAGCAGTACTTC. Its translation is CASKLQGGEQYF.

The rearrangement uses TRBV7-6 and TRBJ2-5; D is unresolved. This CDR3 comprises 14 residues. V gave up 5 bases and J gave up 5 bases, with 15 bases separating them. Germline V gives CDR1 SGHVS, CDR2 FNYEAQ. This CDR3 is CASSTTPAPETQYF. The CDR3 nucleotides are TGTGCCAGCAGCACTACACCGGCCCCCGAGACCCAGTACTTC.